The clone carrying this T cell receptor beta chain was observed once. The antigen remains unidentified. V was clipped by 5 bases and J by 6 bases, with 11 bases between them. CDR1 and CDR2 from the germline V gene are SQVTM and ANQGSEA. This CDR3 has 12 residues. This entry belongs to a study of cytomegalovirus exposure and HLA in healthy donors. Turning to the study itself: When 300 to 500 donors were genotyped, 81% of them were found to fall in the Caucasian-associated ancestry cluster.

Study-level results: Associated with cytomegalovirus, according to the listing, were 150 to 200 TCR beta chains.

The study ran its PCR with 60 Vbeta and 13 Jbeta primers. TCRdb's copy holds only in-frame clones and misses some; the assay was immunoSEQ multiplex PCR. The sample has about 98,000 clones; around 68% are singletons. V is TRBV29-1 and J is TRBJ2-1; weak D call: TRBD1 (6 bases). The sequence derives from a man in his fifties or sixties in good health and CMV-seronegative. The sample consisted of PBMCs. The CDR3 loop reads CSVSRGSNEQFF. The CDR3 nucleotides read TGCAGCGTTTCAAGGGGGAGCAATGAGCAGTTCTTC.